In its sample, the clone carrying this T cell receptor (beta chain) was seen many times. Its specificity is unknown. TCRdb reanalysed the 5' RACE reads using MiXCR and keeps one entry per CDR3 protein. There are about 260,000 distinct CDR3 sequences in the sample; roughly 3.5% occur only once, and about 19% lies in the top ten. This specimen comes from a study of T cells after yellow fever vaccination. Study as a whole: Each low-cell-number fraction was prepared by means of SMART-Seq v4 Ultra Low Input.

Germline assignment: CDR1 SGHTA and CDR2 FQGNSA. The CDR3 covers 13 residues. Trimming took 5 bases from V and 6 from J, leaving 11 bases between them. General study findings and limits: Booster samples showed a return of most primary-vaccination clones (roughly 96% CD4, 88% CD8). In FACS-sorted repertoires, abundant clonotypes from the bulk population could appear as contaminants.

The rearrangement joins TRBV7-2 to TRBJ2-4, with a possible D match to TRBD2 (6 bases). The material was PBMCs, obtained 15 days after the yellow fever booster vaccination. The sequence derives from a young man who received the YFV17D yellow fever vaccine. The DNA of the CDR3 is TGTGCCAGCAGCCCCGAGACTAGAAACATTCAGTACTTC. It yields the protein CASSPETRNIQYF.